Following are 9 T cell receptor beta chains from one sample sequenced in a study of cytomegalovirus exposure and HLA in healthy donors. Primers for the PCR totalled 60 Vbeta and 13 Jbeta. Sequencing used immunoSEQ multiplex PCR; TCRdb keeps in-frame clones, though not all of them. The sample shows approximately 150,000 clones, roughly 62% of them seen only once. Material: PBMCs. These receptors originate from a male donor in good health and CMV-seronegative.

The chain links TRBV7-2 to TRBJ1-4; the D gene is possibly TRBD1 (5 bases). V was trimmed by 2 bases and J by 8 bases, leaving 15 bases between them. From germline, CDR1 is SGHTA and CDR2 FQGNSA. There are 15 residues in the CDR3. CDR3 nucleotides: TGTGCCAGCAGCTTAAATGGGGGGTATGGGGAAAAACTGTTTTTT. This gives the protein CASSLNGGYGEKLFF. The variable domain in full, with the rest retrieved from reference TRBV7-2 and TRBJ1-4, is GAGVSQSPSNKVTEKGKDVELRCDPISGHTALYWYRQSLGQGLEFLIYFQGNSAPDKSGLPSDRFSAERTGGSVSTLTIQRTQQEDSAVYLCASSLNGGYGEKLFFGSGTQLSVL.

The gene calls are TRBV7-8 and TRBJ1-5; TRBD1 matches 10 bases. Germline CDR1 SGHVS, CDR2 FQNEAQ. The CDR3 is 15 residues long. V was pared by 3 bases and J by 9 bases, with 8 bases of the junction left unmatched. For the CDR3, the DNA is TGTGCCAGCAGCTTTGGGACAGGGGCCTCCCGGCCCCAGCATTTT. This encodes CASSFGTGASRPQHF. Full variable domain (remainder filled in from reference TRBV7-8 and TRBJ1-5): GAGVSQSPRYKVAKRGQDVALRCDPISGHVSLFWYQQALGQGPEFLTYFQNEAQLDKSGLPSDRFFAERPEGSVSTLKIQRTQQEDSAVYLCASSFGTGASRPQHFGDGTRLSIL.

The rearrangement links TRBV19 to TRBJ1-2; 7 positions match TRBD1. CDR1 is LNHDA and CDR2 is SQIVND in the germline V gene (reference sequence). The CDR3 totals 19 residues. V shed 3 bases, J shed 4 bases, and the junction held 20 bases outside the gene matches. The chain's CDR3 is CASSIGPLPGTDETYGYTF. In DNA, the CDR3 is TGTGCCAGTAGTATTGGGCCCCTCCCCGGGACAGATGAGACCTATGGCTACACCTTC.

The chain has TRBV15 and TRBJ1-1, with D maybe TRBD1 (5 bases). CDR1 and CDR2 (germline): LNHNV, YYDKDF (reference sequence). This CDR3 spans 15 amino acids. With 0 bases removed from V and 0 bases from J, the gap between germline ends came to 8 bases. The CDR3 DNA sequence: TGTGCCACCAGCAGAGATTCAGGGCTGAACACTGAAGCTTTCTTT. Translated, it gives CATSRDSGLNTEAFF.

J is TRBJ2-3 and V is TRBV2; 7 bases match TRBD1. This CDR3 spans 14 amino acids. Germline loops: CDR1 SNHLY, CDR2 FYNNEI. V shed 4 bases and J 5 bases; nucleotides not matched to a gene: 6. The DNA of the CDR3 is TGTGCCAGCAGTGCGACAGGGCGGTTAGATACGCAGTATTTT. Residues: CASSATGRLDTQYF.

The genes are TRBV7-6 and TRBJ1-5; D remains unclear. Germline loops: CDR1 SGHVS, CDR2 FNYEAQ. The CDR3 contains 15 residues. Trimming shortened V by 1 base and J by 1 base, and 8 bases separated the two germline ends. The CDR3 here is CASSLDGGSNQPQHF. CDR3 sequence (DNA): TGTGCCAGCAGCTTAGACGGAGGCAGCAATCAGCCCCAGCATTTT.

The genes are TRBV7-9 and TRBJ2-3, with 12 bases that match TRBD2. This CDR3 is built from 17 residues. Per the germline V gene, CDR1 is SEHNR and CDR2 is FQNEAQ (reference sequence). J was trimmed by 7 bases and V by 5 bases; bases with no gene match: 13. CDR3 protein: CASSRVRLAGVAYTQYF. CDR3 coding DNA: TGTGCCAGCAGCAGAGTTCGACTAGCGGGGGTGGCATATACGCAGTATTTT.

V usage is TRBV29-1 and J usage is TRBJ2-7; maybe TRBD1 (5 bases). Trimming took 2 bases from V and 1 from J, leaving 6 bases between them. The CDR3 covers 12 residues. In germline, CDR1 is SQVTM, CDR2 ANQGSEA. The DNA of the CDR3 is TGCAGCGTTGAAAGGGGTTCCTACGAGCAGTACTTC. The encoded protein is CSVERGSYEQYF.

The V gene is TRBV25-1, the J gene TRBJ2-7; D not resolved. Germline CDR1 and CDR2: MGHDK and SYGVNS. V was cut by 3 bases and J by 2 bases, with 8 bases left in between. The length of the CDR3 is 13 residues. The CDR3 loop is CASSELAAYEQYF. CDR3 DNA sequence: TGTGCCAGCAGTGAGCTGGCCGCCTACGAGCAGTACTTC.